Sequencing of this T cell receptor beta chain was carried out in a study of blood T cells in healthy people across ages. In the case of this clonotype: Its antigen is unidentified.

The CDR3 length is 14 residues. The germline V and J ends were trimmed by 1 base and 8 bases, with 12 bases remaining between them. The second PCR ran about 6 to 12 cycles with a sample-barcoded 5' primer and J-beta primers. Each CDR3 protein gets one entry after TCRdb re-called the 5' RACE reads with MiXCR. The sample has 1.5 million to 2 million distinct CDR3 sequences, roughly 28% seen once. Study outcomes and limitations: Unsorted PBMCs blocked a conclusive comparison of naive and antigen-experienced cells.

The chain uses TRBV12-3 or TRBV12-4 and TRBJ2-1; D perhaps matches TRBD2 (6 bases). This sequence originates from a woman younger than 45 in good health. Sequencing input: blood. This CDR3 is CASSLERGIDEQFF. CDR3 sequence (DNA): TGTGCCAGCAGTTTAGAACGGGGGATCGATGAGCAGTTCTTC.